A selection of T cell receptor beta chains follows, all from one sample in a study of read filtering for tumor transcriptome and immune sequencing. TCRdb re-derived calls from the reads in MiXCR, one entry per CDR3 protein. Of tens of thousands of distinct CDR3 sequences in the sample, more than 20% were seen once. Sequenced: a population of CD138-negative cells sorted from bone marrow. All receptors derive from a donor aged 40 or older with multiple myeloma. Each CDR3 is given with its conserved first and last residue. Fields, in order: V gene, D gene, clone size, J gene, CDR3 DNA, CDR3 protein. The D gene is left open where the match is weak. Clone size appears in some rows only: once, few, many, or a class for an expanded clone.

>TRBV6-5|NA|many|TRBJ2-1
TGTGCCAGCAGGGGTGGGGGCTCCTACAATGAGCAGTTCTTC
CASRGGGSYNEQFF
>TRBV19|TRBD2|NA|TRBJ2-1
TGTGCCAGTGGTACCGGGAGGAGCTCCTACAATGAGCAGTTCTTC
CASGTGRSSYNEQFF
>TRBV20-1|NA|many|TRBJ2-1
TGCAGTGCTAGTCTCGTGGACAATGAGCAGTTCTTC
CSASLVDNEQFF
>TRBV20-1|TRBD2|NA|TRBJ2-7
TGCAGTGCGGATACTAGCGAGGAGCAGTACTTC
CSADTSEEQYF
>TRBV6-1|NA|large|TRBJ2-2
TGTGCCAGCAGTTACATCCAGGGGTCCGGGGAGCTGTTTTTT
CASSYIQGSGELFF
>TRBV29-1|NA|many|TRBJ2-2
TGCAGCGTTGAAAGACAAAAGGGCACCGGGGAGCTGTTTTTT
CSVERQKGTGELFF
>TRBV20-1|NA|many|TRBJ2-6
TGCAGTGCTAGGACAGGTAGCTCTGGGGCCAACGTCCTGACTTTC
CSARTGSSGANVLTF
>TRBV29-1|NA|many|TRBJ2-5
TGCAGCGTTGGGCGGCAGGGCGAGACCCAGTACTTC
CSVGRQGETQYF
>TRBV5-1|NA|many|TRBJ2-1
TGCGCCAGCAGCTTAAGAGAGGTCCCCGATGAGCAGTTCTTC
CASSLREVPDEQFF
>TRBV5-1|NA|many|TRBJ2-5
TGCGCCAGCAGCTTCCAAGCGGACCAAGAGACCCAGTACTTC
CASSFQADQETQYF
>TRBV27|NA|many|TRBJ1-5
TGTGCCAGCGGACCGTTCAATCAGCCCCAGCATTTT
CASGPFNQPQHF
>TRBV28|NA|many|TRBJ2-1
TGTGCCAGCAGTTCGGACATAGCCTTATACAATGAGCAGTTCTTC
CASSSDIALYNEQFF
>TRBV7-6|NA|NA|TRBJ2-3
TGTGCCAGCAGCTTATCTGGGGGAGAGGGTGATACGCAGTATTTT
CASSLSGGEGDTQYF
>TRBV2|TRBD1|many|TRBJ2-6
TGTGCCAGCAGCGGGACAGTCGGTAACTCTGGGGCCAACGTCCTGACTTTC
CASSGTVGNSGANVLTF
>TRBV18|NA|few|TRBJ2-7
TGTGCCAGCTCACCCTCGTCGAAACAGGGCTACGAGCAGTACTTC
CASSPSSKQGYEQYF
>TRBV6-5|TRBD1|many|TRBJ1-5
TGTGCCAGCAGTCTGGACAGGGGTGGCAATCAGCCCCAGCATTTT
CASSLDRGGNQPQHF
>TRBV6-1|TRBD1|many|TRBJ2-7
TGTGCCAGCAATCCGGACAGGCTCTCCTACGAGCAGTACTTC
CASNPDRLSYEQYF
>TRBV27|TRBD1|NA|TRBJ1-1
TGTGCCAGCAGTTTGAGGGACAGACTCTCGAACACTGAAGCTTTCTTT
CASSLRDRLSNTEAFF
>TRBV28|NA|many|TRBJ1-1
TGTGCCAGCAGTTTAGACCCTATATACACTGAAGCTTTCTTT
CASSLDPIYTEAFF
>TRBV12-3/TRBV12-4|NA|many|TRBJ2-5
TGTGCCAGCAGGTACTCAGCGGACCAACAAGAGACCCAGTACTTC
CASRYSADQQETQYF
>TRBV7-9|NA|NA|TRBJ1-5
TGTGCCAGCAGCTTATCAGGTCAGGAGCAGCCCCAGCATTTT
CASSLSGQEQPQHF
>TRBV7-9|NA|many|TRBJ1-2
TGTGCCAGCACCGGTAATAACGATGGCTACACCTTC
CASTGNNDGYTF
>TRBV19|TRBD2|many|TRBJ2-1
TGTGCCAGCCGGGGACTAGCGGGAAATGAGCAGTTCTTC
CASRGLAGNEQFF
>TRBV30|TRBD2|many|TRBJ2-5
TGTGCCTGGACCTCGGGAGGGGAGACCCAGTACTTC
CAWTSGGETQYF
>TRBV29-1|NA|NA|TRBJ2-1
TGCAGCGTTGCCGATTGGGATAACCGAGCCAATGAGCAGCTCTTC
CSVADWDNRANEQLF
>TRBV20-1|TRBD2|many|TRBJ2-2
TGCAGTGCTAGCAGAGCGGGGACGCGCACCGGGGAGCTGTTTTTT
CSASRAGTRTGELFF
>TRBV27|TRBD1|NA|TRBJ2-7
TGTGCCAGCAGTCCTCTGCGGACAGGGGGCTACGAGCAGTACTTC
CASSPLRTGGYEQYF
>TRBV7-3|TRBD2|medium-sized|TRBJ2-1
TGTGCCAGCAGCAAAAATACCTTTAGCGGGAAGGAGTTCTTC
CASSKNTFSGKEFF
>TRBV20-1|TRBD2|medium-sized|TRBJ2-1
TGCAGTGCTCCCGAGGCGGGAGGGGACAATGAGCAGTTCTTC
CSAPEAGGDNEQFF
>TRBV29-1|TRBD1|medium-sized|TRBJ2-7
TGCAGCGTTCAACCGGGACAGACAACCTACGAGCAGTACTTC
CSVQPGQTTYEQYF
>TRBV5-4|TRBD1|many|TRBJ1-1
TGTGCCAGCAGCCCCACAGGGGGCAGATCTGAAGCTTTCTTT
CASSPTGGRSEAFF
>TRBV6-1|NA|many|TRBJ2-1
TGTGCCAGCAGTTCCCCGAGGGGGGCGCGGGGTGAGCAGTTCTTC
CASSSPRGARGEQFF
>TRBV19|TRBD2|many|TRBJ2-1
TGTGCCAGTAGTGCATCCGGGAGGATCTACAATGAGCAGTTCTTC
CASSASGRIYNEQFF
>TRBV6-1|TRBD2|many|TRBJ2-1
TGTGCCAGCAGTGACCCGGGACAGGGGTTACTAGCGGGAGGCTACAATGAGCAGTTCTTC
CASSDPGQGLLAGGYNEQFF
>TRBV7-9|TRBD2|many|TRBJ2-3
TGTGCCAGCAGCTCTAGACTAGCAGGAATCACAGATACGCAGTATTTT
CASSSRLAGITDTQYF
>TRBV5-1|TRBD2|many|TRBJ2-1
TGCGCCAGCAGCTTTCCCGGGGAGCCGGGAATAGCGGGGGGGTACAATGAGCAGTTCTTC
CASSFPGEPGIAGGYNEQFF
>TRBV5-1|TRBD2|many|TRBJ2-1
TGCGCCAGCAGCGGGGTAGCGGGTATGTCCTACAATGAGCAGTTCTTC
CASSGVAGMSYNEQFF
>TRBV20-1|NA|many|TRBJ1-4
TGCAGTGCTAGAAGCACGAAGACTAATGAAAAACTGTTTTTT
CSARSTKTNEKLFF
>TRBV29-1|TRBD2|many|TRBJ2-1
TGCAGCGTTGGGGGACTAGGCTCCTACAATGAGCAGTTCTTC
CSVGGLGSYNEQFF
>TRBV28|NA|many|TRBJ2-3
TGTGCCAGCAGACCCCGGGACTTCCCGCAGTATTTT
CASRPRDFPQYF
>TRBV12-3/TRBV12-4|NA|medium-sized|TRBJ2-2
TGTGCCAGCAGTTCCCCTTGGAAGGACGGGGAGCTGTTTTTT
CASSSPWKDGELFF
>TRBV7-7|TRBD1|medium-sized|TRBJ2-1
TGTGCTAGCAGCTTAGAAGGGACAGTCGGCAATGAGCAGTTCTTC
CASSLEGTVGNEQFF
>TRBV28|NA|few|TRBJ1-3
TGTGCCAGCAGCTCGAGTATCTCTGGAAACACCATATATTTT
CASSSSISGNTIYF
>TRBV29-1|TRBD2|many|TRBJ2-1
TGCAGCGTTGAAGGATCGGCCGGGGGGGGTTACTACAATGAGCAGTTCTTC
CSVEGSAGGGYYNEQFF
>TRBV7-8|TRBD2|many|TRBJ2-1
TGTGCCAGCAGCTCCAGGACTAGCGGAGGGCCCTTGGTGCATGAGCAGTTCTTC
CASSSRTSGGPLVHEQFF
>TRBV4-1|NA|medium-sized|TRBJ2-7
TGTGCCAGCAGCCCGGGACCTAGTCTCGGCTCCTACGAGCAGTACTTC
CASSPGPSLGSYEQYF
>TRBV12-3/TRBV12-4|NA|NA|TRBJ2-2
TGTGCCAGCAGTTCCCGGACAACAAACACCGGGGAGCTGTTTTTT
CASSSRTTNTGELFF
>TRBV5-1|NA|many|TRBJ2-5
TGCGCCAGCAGCCCCAGGGGCGGCAAAGAGACCCAGTACTTC
CASSPRGGKETQYF
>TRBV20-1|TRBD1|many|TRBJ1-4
TGCAGTGCTACCGAGACGGGACAGACTATAGGAAAACTGTTTTTT
CSATETGQTIGKLFF
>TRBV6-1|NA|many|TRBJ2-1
TGTGCCGGAAGTGGGACACTGGACAATGAGCAGTTCTTC
CAGSGTLDNEQFF